This T cell receptor (beta chain) appears in the sequencing data of a study of blood T cell repertoires in COVID-19. CDR1 and CDR2 from the germline V gene are MGHRA and YSYEKL. Losses at the gene ends were 4 bases for V and 5 bases for J; bases not matched to a gene: 10. CDR3 length: 17 amino acids. Data came from immunoSEQ multiplex PCR; TCRdb stores just in-frame clones and leaves some out. The sample yields over 200,000 clones, 75% to 90% seen once. The chain joins TRBV4-1 to TRBJ2-7; TRBD2 matches 14 bases. The receptor was isolated from a human donor in a cohort sampled during active COVID-19. The sample taken for sequencing was peripheral blood. CDR3 DNA: TGCGCCAGCAGCCGAAAAATAGGGACTAGCGGGAGCCACGAGCAGTACTTC. It yields the protein CASSRKIGTSGSHEQYF.